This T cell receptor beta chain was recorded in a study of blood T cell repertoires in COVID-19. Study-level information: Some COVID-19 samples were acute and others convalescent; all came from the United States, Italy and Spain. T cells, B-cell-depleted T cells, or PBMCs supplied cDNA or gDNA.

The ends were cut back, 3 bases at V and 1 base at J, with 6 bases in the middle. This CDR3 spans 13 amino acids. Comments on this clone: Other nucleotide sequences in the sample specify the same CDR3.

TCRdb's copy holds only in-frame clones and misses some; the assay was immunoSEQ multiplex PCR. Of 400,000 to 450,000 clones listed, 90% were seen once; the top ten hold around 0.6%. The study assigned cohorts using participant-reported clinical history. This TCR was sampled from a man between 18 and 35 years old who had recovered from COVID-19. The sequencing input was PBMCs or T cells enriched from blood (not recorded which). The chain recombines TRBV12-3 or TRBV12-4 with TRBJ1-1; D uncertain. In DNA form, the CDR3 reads TGTGCCAGCAGTTTCTCCAGGAACACTGAAGCTTTCTTT. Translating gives CASSFSRNTEAFF.